This TCR beta chain was identified in a study of T cells in Graves' hyperthyroidism and ophthalmopathy. Study as a whole: Before any treatment, at initial diagnosis, peripheral blood was collected.

The germline V and J ends were trimmed by 7 bases and 5 bases, with 14 bases remaining between them. This CDR3 spans 12 amino acids. Per the germline V gene, CDR1 is SQVTM and CDR2 is ANQGSEA. Amplification targeted TCR beta CDR3 regions from RNA transcripts. First-round RT-PCR of the TCR CDR3 relied on the HTBI primer set. MiXCR was run by TCRdb on the multiplex PCR reads, yielding one entry per CDR3 protein. This sample yields hundreds of thousands of distinct CDR3 sequences, of which approximately 25% are seen a single time; about 11% belongs to the top ten. A few counts support this clonotype. Its antigen is still unknown. Source material for PBMCs was less than 12 ml fresh peripheral blood. The study's findings and limits: Blood samples included most of the expanded thyroid clonotypes exceeding 0.001.

Sequencing was performed on blood. The receptor's source is a woman aged 25 to 39 with Graves' ophthalmopathy. This sequence joins TRBV29-1 and TRBJ1-1; no firm D call. The CDR3 reads CSAFEGGTEAFF. The DNA for the CDR3 is TGCAGCGCCTTTGAGGGAGGAACTGAAGCTTTCTTT.